This T cell receptor beta chain emerged from a study of metastatic and nonmetastatic thyroid tumors. Background on the study: Repertoires of blood and of tissue (tumor or nodule) from malignant and benign thyroid patients were compared.

Findings and caveats of the study: Relative to benign nodules, malignant thyroid tumors were reportedly characterized by significantly elevated TCR beta diversity in blood and tumor.

This clone has a count of ten or more. The antigen is unknown. Original methodology: Clinicopathological groups supplied CDR3 differences that were used to build a distant-metastasis classifier for papillary thyroid cancer. TCRdb reprocessed the PCR reads using MiXCR. Clone size and V and J calls follow TCRdb, not the original study. The sample consists of approximately 12,000 clones, around a quarter of them appearing once. Patients underwent thyroid surgery, and none had received any treatment before it. Specimen: blood. The receptor's source is a female donor with papillary thyroid cancer or a benign thyroid nodule (not recorded which). Some clones in this sample may be carry-over from other donors' samples.

The CDR3 region is CASSAGGPSYNEQFF. The CDR3 DNA reads as TGTGCCAGTAGTGCAGGGGGTCCCTCCTACAATGAGCAGTTCTTC. The chain has TRBV19 and TRBJ2-1; 7 nucleotides align to TRBD1. V dropped 5 bases and J dropped 0; count of bases not matched to a gene: 4. Germline CDR1 and CDR2: LNHDA and SQIVND (reference sequence). This CDR3 is built from 15 residues.